The following is a TCR beta chain sequence with its context. No cognate antigen has been identified for it. No much larger clone is present one base from it, and per-base qualities are unavailable. The data stem from a study of T cell changes during pregnancy in multiple sclerosis (dated by TCRdb to the late 2010s). Some background on the complete study: The study looked at changes in the T cell repertoire across pregnancy in women with multiple sclerosis.

Including the terminal cysteine and phenylalanine, the CDR3 comprises 14 residues. Here the CDR3 DNA is all that survives: 42 bases in frame from base 1. Trimmed from V: 5 bases; trimmed from J: 8 bases; junction bases lacking a gene match: 4. Looking up the germline V gene yields CDR1 MRHNA and CDR2 SNTAGT. The library was built by means of the immunoSEQ multiplex PCR assay. TCRdb mirrors the immuneACCESS table, restricted to in-frame sequences. Some clones are absent from its copies; in checked studies, under half trace to an unresolved V gene, and the reason for the others is unknown. For this sample the table gives under 65,000 clones, of which about 91% were detected only once. The ten largest clones take up 1.2% of the sample.

Here the sequenced sample was peripheral blood, taken after pregnancy. The receptor was derived from a female donor in good health, enrolled as a control in a pregnancy study. This receptor chain uses TRBV6-4 and TRBJ2-1; 12 central nucleotides agree with TRBD2. The DNA is as follows: TGTGCCAGCAGTCCTAGCGGGGGGGCCGATGAGCAGTTCTTC. Its protein is CASSPSGGADEQFF.